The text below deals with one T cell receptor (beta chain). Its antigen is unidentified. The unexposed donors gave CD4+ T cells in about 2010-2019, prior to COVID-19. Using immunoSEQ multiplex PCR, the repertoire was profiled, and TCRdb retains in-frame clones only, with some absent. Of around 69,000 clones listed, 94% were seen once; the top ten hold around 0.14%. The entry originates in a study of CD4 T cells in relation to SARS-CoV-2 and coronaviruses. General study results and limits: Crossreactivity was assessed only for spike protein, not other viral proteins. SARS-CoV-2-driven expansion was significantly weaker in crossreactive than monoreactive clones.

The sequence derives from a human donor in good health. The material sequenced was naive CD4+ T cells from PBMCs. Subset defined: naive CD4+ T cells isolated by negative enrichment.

For the CDR3, the DNA is TGTGCCAGTACGGGGACGATCGGTGAAAAACTGTTTTTT. Its translation: CASTGTIGEKLFF. This sequence joins TRBV19 and TRBJ1-4, with a weak D call TRBD1 (5 bases). Trimming stripped 7 bases from V and 7 bases from J, with 13 bases between. The CDR3 is 13 amino acids. Germline CDR1 LNHDA, CDR2 SQIVND (reference sequence).